The source of this TCR beta chain is a study of a mutant IDH1 vaccine in newly diagnosed glioma (dated by TCRdb to about 2021). With regard to the full study: Patients received eight vaccinations in weeks 1, 3, 5, 7, 11, 15, 19 and 23, corresponding to visits V03 through V10. Prior to enrollment, patients had been given standard therapy consisting of radiotherapy alone, temozolomide alone, or radiochemotherapy with temozolomide, with the combination given to most patients. Six visits were used for peripheral blood collection: V03 (baseline), V05, V07, V10, V12 and V13. For exploratory analyses, longitudinal TCRB deep sequencing was carried out in around 24 treated patients wherever samples were available. Vaccination was initiated 4-6 weeks after radiotherapy alone, or concurrently with temozolomide cycles in the chemotherapy-containing groups. Of the 25 to 40 treated patients, about 60% were male and around 40% were female, and the mean age was 40.4 years. Broad study findings and their caveats: Across multiple MHC alleles, vaccine-induced immune responses were seen in 85% to 95% of patients. The authors noted that analyses of patient blood samples could not be reproduced because of sample limitations. Pseudoprogression appeared unrelated to alterations in the top peripheral T cell clonotypes detected by TCRB sequencing. Availability determined which PBMC samples were chosen for TCRB deep sequencing.

Concerning this clone itself: The specificity of this receptor is unknown. No clone much larger than this one lies a single base away; base qualities are absent.

The library came from the immunoSEQ multiplex PCR assay. Rearranged TCR beta chain sequences were amplified using the hsTCRB Kit according to the manufacturer's protocol. TCRB libraries were sequenced on an Illumina MiSeq. The original methods were these. The proprietary platform of the kit vendor was used for demultiplexing, trimming and gene mapping. TCRdb provides this immuneACCESS table in a form limited to in-frame rearrangements. Some clones are lacking; in checked studies, under half of them reflect an unresolved V gene, and why the rest are absent is not known. D and trimming come from the DNA, and the V and J calls and clone size come from that table. The sample table holds fewer than 45,000 clones, of which around 81% were seen once. Approximately 6.5% of the sample lies in the top ten. The germline V gene specifies SQVTM as CDR1 and ANQGSEA as CDR2. The CDR3 covers 13 residues, taking in both the cysteine and the phenylalanine. Only the CDR3 part of the read is kept: 39 bases, read in frame from the first base. V was cut back by 4 bases and J by 5 bases, leaving a gap of 11 bases between them.

The time point tag for this specimen amounts to: week 23, last vaccination. Each vaccine dose, consisting of 300 ug of a 20-mer mutant IDH1 peptide in Montanide, was administered subcutaneously with topical imiquimod. The donors had newly diagnosed IDH1-mutant astrocytomas of WHO grade 3 or 4 that showed loss of nuclear ATRX. The samples were drawn from NOA16, a multicentre, single-arm, open-label phase I trial in Germany that tested a mutant IDH1 peptide vaccine in humans for the first time. The DNeasy Blood and Tissue Kit was used to extract genomic DNA from EDTA blood for TCRB sequencing. Sequences were derived from PBMCs, sampled from a glioma patient whose treatment included an IDH1 peptide vaccine. The sequence was obtained from a woman between 40 and 55 years old with glioma. Some clones in this sample may be carry-over from other donors' samples. Recombination joined TRBV29-1 with TRBJ2-2; the D gene cannot be resolved beyond TRBD1 or TRBD2, each matching 6 bases. The CDR3 protein is CSVGGAATGELFF. The DNA is as follows: TGCAGCGTTGGGGGGGCAGCAACCGGGGAGCTGTTTTTT.